The following is a T cell receptor (beta chain) sequence with its context. It lacks a known antigen. The record has no base qualities; no much larger clone is one base away. In total, over 600 healthy bone marrow donors made up the cohort. All cohort members were sampled while nominally healthy, although unrecorded immune exposures were likely present. The donor was CMV seropositive and was included in the group of 250 to 350 seropositive cohort members. A peripheral blood sample was collected from each donor, and TCR beta sequencing was performed on peripheral blood mononuclear cells. Genomic DNA extraction from the blood cell samples was performed with the Qiagen DNeasy Blood Extraction Kit. The data stem from a study of cytomegalovirus exposure and HLA in healthy donors (dated by TCRdb to the late 2010s). A note on the overall study: According to an earlier analysis of 587 of the donors, roughly 180 million T cells yielded 90 million to 140 million unique TCR beta sequences and less than 300 Gb of sequence data. The study profiled the T cell repertoires of 500 to 800 subjects by immunosequencing and related them to cytomegalovirus serostatus. An early release covering approximately 600 HLA-typed donors comprised about 300 gigabases of sequencing data and tens of millions of unique TCR sequences. The genetic ancestry cluster associated with self-reported Caucasian donors included 65% to 90% of the roughly 410 genotyped donors. A later analysis re-analyzed previously published TCR beta repertoires from 550 to 700 donors and added high-resolution HLA genotyping to study TCR occurrence patterns. HLA typing included class I and class II loci at four-digit resolution. In an earlier analysis of more than 550 of the donors, high-throughput TCR beta sequencing was used to judge whether each TCR beta V gene segment behaved as functional or pseudogenic. A later genetic analysis took genome-wide SNP genotypes for about 55% of the 666 donors and used that subset as a discovery cohort. Alongside the repertoire data, information on donor age, sex, ethnicity and CMV serostatus was compiled. The study aimed to test whether signatures of past pathogen exposure could be identified by cataloging public T cell receptors. Roughly 5 DR-DQ haplotypes were treated as single units for association and clustering because of strong linkage in the cohort. High-throughput TCR immunosequencing, statistical association of individual TCRs with disease status, and machine learning were combined to predict cytomegalovirus infection status. All discovery cohort repertoires had been generated using a single sequencing platform. The later analysis used no new phenotypic data to find candidate immune exposures, relying instead on TCR beta sequences and their occurrence across donors. Among some 410 genotyped donors of the cohort, an average of about 240,000 unique TCR beta nucleotide sequences were sequenced per donor, around 20% of them non-productive. In addition to the first cohort of hundreds of subjects, a separate validation cohort of approximately 120 different subjects was used. Typing coverage differed by locus: A, B, C, DRB1 and DQB1 were typed in roughly 629-630 donors, DQA1 in about 500, DPA1 in approximately 600, and DPB1 in around 490.

Overall study results and their limits: Because HLA typing was missing for some donors at each locus, association tests included only the typed subset. Cytomegalovirus status was reported to be diagnosed by the classifier with high specificity and sensitivity in both the original and validation cohorts. In a later analysis, HLA-associated TCR beta chains showed more clonal expansion and lower generation probabilities than non-associated chains that were equally common. The study gave a list of under 200 TCR beta chains associated with cytomegalovirus. A later analysis found that most CMV-associated TCR beta chains appeared HLA-restricted, with HLA associations seemingly driven largely by CMV exposure. A later genetic analysis reported fewer N-insertions in productive TCRs among donors in an Asian-associated ancestry cluster than the roughly 720-donor mean. Only TCR beta chains were sequenced in this cohort, and the absence of alpha or paired-chain data limited detectable features. The earlier analysis of a few hundred of the donors excluded roughly 17 rarely observed V segments, including chromosome 9 orphons, because counts were too low. Correlated functional status among segregating V segments might be attributable to linkage disequilibrium, but an unknown experimental factor could not be ruled out. At a false discovery rate of 0.05, a later analysis linked 15,000 to 20,000 TCR beta sequences to specific HLA alleles. Some IMGT-functional V segments, including TRBV6-2 and TRBV6-3, could not be told apart with the 87-base-pair reads, so those segments were excluded. Several of the top co-occurrence clusters appeared to be linked to parvovirus B19, influenza, CMV and Epstein-Barr virus, according to a later analysis. Strong co-occurrence of HLA alleles, especially DR and DQ, made assigning TCR associations to individual alleles difficult. A few of the identified cytomegalovirus-associated TCR beta chains were confirmed in vitro to be specific for cytomegalovirus antigens. According to a later analysis, TCR association rates differed among HLA loci, with DRB1 alleles showing the most associated TCRs and HLA-C alleles showing the fewest. While some public TCRs were present in many individuals, most TCR sequences turned up only very rarely across donors. According to the authors, the approach could potentially be generalized to other disease states and immunological phenotypes. Roughly uniform sequencing depth across donors was assumed in presence/absence analyses, although this assumption may not hold. The sequencing pipeline was judged likely to have produced a cluster of highly shared sequence variants as a technical artifact. An earlier analysis of approximately 590 of the donors showed that most TCR beta V segments appeared in productive rearrangements either about 90% or about 30% of the time, which broadly matched IMGT annotations. In a later genetic analysis, a missense DCLRE1C variant was associated with V-gene and J-gene trimming of TCR beta chains, and the association was replicated in an independent cohort. The only immune exposure information available for the cohort was CMV serostatus. A further reported finding was that TCR beta sequences accurately predicted the HLA-A and HLA-B alleles for most subjects in the first cohort.

Library generation was performed with the immunoSEQ multiplex PCR assay. The multiplex PCR relied on a mix of 60 forward primers for TCR Vbeta segments and 13 reverse primers for TCR Jbeta segments. A multiplex PCR assay on genomic DNA amplified the CDR3 region of rearranged TCR beta genes. The Illumina HiSeq System was used to sequence the amplified TCR beta libraries as 87-base-pair reads. Regarding the original processing steps: A later analysis tallied 75 million to 95 million unique TCR beta chains across the 666 repertoires, and some 10 million of those chains were shared by two or more donors. Raw reads were error-corrected and collapsed into unique sequences by a nearest-neighbor algorithm in which closely related sequences were merged to remove PCR and sequencing errors. CDR3 sequences were aligned to IMGT reference sequences to assign V, D and J gene segments. For a sequence to be retained, at least a six-nucleotide match to both a V gene segment and a J gene segment was required. Rearrangements were called productive when the CDR3 lacked stop codons and stayed in frame with V and J; all others were non-productive. Following IMGT convention, CDR3 was defined as the stretch from the second conserved V-encoded cysteine up to the conserved J-encoded phenylalanine. In an earlier analysis of around 570 of the donors, sequences lacking an unambiguous match to a single V gene segment were excluded. An earlier analysis of a few hundred of the donors classified V segments as functional when productive rearrangements were above 56.7% and as segregating when the standard deviation between donors was above 5%. A statistical classification framework was built to diagnose cytomegalovirus status from the catalog of TCR beta chain sequences. V and J gene assignment, in a later analysis, came from comparing TCR nucleotide sequences with IMGT/GENE-DB human TR gene sequences. Using the TCRdist pipeline, a later analysis assigned CDR3 sequences along with most-parsimonious VDJ recombination scenarios. In a later analysis, each TCR beta chain was defined by its CDR3 amino acid sequence together with its V-gene family, and reads lacking a unique V-gene family were excluded. A later analysis removed 500 to 600 highly shared, low-generation-probability nucleotide sequences to deal with suspected cross-contamination and a sequencing artifact. For each public chain, a later analysis derived a clonal expansion index from normalized ranks of inferred template counts within each repertoire. Generation probabilities in a later analysis came from a VDJ recombination model fitted to out-of-frame rearrangements, and those results were checked against IGoR. Hypergeometric tests were used in a later analysis to score TCR-TCR, TCR-HLA and TCR-CMV co-occurrence, with a repertoire-size bias correction applied to the TCR pairs. A later analysis estimated false discovery rates by permuting HLA or CMV assignments 20 times. In a later analysis, co-occurring TCRs were grouped with DBSCAN, and TCRdist sequence similarity was added when clustering was performed within HLA-allele-positive subsets. Repertoires with fewer than 30,000 or more than 120,000 public chains, plus five repertoires with anomalous nucleotide sharing, were excluded from co-occurrence clustering. TCRdb obtained this table from immuneACCESS and retained in-frame rearrangements with V and J assigned. These tables miss some clones; where compared with another copy, unresolved V genes account for less than half of the shortfall, and the remainder is unexplained. That table gives V, J and clone size, and the DNA gave D and trimming. In this sample the table shows about 120,000 clones, around 68% of which occur a single time. 4.2% of the sample comes from the top ten.

The germline V gene gives CDR1 as MNHNS and CDR2 as SASEGT. Trimming takes 0 bases from V and 4 bases from J, and the germline ends sit 15 bases apart. The CDR3 starts with the cysteine, ends with the phenylalanine, and has 16 residues. Only CDR3 DNA remains: 48 bases, in frame from the first base. The sequence derives from a woman aged 40 to 50 in good health and CMV-seropositive. Specimen: PBMCs. The sequence is built from TRBV6-1 and TRBJ1-2; the D gene is perhaps TRBD1, on 6 matching bases. CDR3 reads: CASSEALIQGAYGYTF. Here is the DNA: TGTGCCAGCAGTGAAGCGCTTATACAGGGAGCCTATGGCTACACCTTC.